The clone carrying this TCR beta chain was seen a few times. What it binds is unknown. RNA, once extracted, was reverse transcribed into cDNA for use as the sequencing template. Measured with immunoSEQ multiplex PCR; TCRdb has only the in-frame clones, and not every one. The data hold about 150,000 clones, with about 51% observed a single time. This sample is part of a study of CD8+ T cells in alopecia areata. Study-wide points: Mice showed clearer TCR sharing than patients did, a gap that was possibly HLA-related. Normal skin's resident alphabeta T cells are sequenced alongside lesional scalp T cells.

This CDR3 region has 17 residues. V lost 7 bases, J lost 0 bases, and 13 bases stayed unmatched. Germline V CDR1 and CDR2: SEHNR, FQNEAQ (reference sequence). The clonotype originates from a human donor with alopecia areata. V gene TRBV7-9 combines with J gene TRBJ2-5, with 8 bases that match TRBD1. The material was CD8+ T cells sorted from blood, obtained at week 0. CDR3 sequence (DNA): TGTGCCAGCACCCCCGGTTCGGGACAGGCGTACCAAGAGACCCAGTACTTC. Protein product: CASTPGSGQAYQETQYF.